The clone carrying this TCR beta chain occurred once. The data derive from a study of blood T cell repertoires in COVID-19. The wider study: From T cells, B-cell-depleted T cells, or PBMCs came the material, which was cDNA or gDNA.

Methods used by the authors: Quantification of nucleated cells was approximated via reference gene primer amplification. Repertoires were generated with immunoSEQ multiplex PCR, while TCRdb's copy carries only in-frame clones and drops some. From that table come the V and J calls and clone size; the DNA was used to work out D and trimming. The sample shows roughly 390,000 clones, approximately 81% of them seen only once. The clonotype originates from a woman between 18 and 30 years old with acute or convalescent COVID-19. Material for sequencing was peripheral blood.

Written as DNA, the CDR3 is TGTGCCAGCAGCAAGGCCGGGACAACTAACTATGGCTACACCTTC. This translates into CASSKAGTTNYGYTF. This chain links TRBV21-1 with TRBJ1-2; the table's D call, TRBD1, was not checked against the DNA. TRBV21-1 is described as a pseudogene. This CDR3 is 15 amino acids long.